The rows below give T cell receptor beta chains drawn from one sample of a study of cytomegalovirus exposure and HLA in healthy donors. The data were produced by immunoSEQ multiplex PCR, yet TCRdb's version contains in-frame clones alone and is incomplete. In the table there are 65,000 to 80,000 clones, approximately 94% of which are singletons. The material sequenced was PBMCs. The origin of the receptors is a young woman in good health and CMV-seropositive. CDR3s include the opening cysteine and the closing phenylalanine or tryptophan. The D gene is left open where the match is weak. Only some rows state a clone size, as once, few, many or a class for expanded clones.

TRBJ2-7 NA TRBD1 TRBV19 CASKTGQGAYEQYF TGTGCCAGTAAAACGGGACAGGGGGCCTACGAGCAGTACTTC
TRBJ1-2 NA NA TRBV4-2 CATAGDRYGYTF TGTGCCACCGCAGGGGACCGTTATGGCTACACCTTC
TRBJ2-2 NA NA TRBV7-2 CASSSTYRAGELFF TGTGCCAGCAGCTCTACCTACAGGGCCGGGGAGCTGTTTTTT
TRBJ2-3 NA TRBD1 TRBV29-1 CSAGQGDRTDTQYF TGCAGCGCCGGACAGGGGGACCGCACAGATACGCAGTATTTT
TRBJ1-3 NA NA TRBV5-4 CASSSRDTSSGNTIYF TGTGCCAGCAGCTCCCGGGACACAAGCTCTGGAAACACCATATATTTT
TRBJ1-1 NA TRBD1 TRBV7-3 CASSLNGGTAVTEAFF TGTGCCAGCAGCTTAAATGGCGGGACAGCCGTCACTGAAGCTTTCTTT
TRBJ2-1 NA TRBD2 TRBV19 CASSTQAGGSYNEQFF TGTGCCAGTAGTACCCAAGCGGGGGGCTCCTACAATGAGCAGTTCTTC
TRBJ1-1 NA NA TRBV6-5 CASSYMGATAFF TGTGCCAGCAGTTACATGGGGGCAACGGCTTTCTTT
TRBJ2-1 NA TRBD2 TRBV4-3 CASSRRWTSLGPPFF TGCGCCAGCAGCCGCCGTTGGACTAGTTTGGGGCCCCCGTTCTTC
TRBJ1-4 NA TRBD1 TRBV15 CATSAGQRATNEKLFF TGTGCCACCAGCGCGGGACAGCGAGCAACTAATGAAAAACTGTTTTTT
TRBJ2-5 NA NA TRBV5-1 CASSSNRQETQYF TGCGCCAGCAGCTCCAACCGGCAAGAGACCCAGTACTTC
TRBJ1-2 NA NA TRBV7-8 CASSPTGTSYGYTF TGTGCCAGCAGCCCGACCGGGACATCCTATGGCTACACCTTC
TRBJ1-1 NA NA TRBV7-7 CASSLEQGTEAFF TGTGCCAGCAGCTTAGAACAGGGCACTGAAGCTTTCTTT
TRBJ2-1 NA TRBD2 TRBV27 CASSPLSGSTLSYNEQFF TGTGCCAGCAGTCCCCTAAGCGGGAGTACCCTCTCCTACAATGAGCAGTTCTTC
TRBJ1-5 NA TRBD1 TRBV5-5 CASSGGQANQPQHF TGTGCCAGCAGCGGTGGACAGGCAAATCAGCCCCAGCATTTT
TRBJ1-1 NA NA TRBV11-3 CASSLGDTEAFF TGTGCCAGCAGCTTAGGAGACACTGAAGCTTTCTTT
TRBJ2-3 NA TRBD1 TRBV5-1 CASSSGQGSTTDTQYF TGCGCCAGCAGCTCGGGACAGGGCTCCACCACAGATACGCAGTATTTT
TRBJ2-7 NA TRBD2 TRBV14 CASSLWGGAYEQYF TGTGCCAGCAGCCTATGGGGGGGAGCTTACGAGCAGTACTTC
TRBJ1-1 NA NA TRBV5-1 CASSADRPGTEAFF TGCGCCAGCAGCGCAGACAGGCCAGGCACTGAAGCTTTCTTT
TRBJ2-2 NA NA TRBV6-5 CASSQGGNTGELFF TGTGCCAGCAGCCAGGGGGGGAACACCGGGGAGCTGTTTTTT
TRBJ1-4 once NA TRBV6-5 CASSYGQPSNEKLFF TGTGCCAGCAGTTACGGGCAGCCATCTAATGAAAAACTGTTTTTT
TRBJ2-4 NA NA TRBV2 CASSGETKNIQYF TGTGCCAGCAGTGGAGAGACCAAAAACATTCAGTACTTC
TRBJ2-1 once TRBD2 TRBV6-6 CASRWTRTSGRHEQFF TGTGCCAGCAGATGGACGAGGACTAGCGGGAGGCATGAGCAGTTCTTC
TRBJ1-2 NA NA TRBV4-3 CASSPQTGEFYGYTF TGCGCCAGCAGCCCCCAAACGGGGGAGTTCTATGGCTACACCTTC
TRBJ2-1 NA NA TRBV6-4 CASSDSAGQPYNEQFF TGTGCCAGCAGTGACTCAGCTGGACAACCCTACAATGAGCAGTTCTTC
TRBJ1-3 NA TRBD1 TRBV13 CASSTSIDRGGGSGNTIYF TGTGCCAGCAGCACTAGCATAGACAGGGGAGGAGGCTCTGGAAACACCATATATTTT
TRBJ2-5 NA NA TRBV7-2 CASRSLAQETQYF TGTGCCAGCAGAAGTCTAGCCCAAGAGACCCAGTACTTC
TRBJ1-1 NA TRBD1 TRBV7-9 CASSGPGTGPTEAFF TGTGCCAGCAGCGGGCCCGGGACAGGGCCAACTGAAGCTTTCTTT
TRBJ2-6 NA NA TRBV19 CASNFVQAGANVLTF TGTGCCAGTAATTTCGTACAGGCGGGGGCCAACGTCCTGACTTTC
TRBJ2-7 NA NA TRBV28 CAISTGTNEQYF TGTGCCATATCTACAGGGACCAACGAGCAGTACTTC
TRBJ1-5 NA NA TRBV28 CASSPPDRNNQPQHF TGTGCCAGCAGTCCTCCTGACAGGAACAATCAGCCCCAGCATTTT
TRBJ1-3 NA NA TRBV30 CAWSQPLVYTIYF TGTGCCTGGAGTCAACCACTCGTATACACCATATATTTT
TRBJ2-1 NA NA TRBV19 CASSMESSDEQFF TGTGCCAGTAGTATGGAGAGCAGCGATGAGCAGTTCTTC
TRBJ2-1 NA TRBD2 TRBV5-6 CASSFLDGGVNEQFF TGTGCCAGCAGCTTTCTGGACGGGGGGGTGAATGAGCAGTTCTTC
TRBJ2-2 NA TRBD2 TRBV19 CASSMASGSPGELFF TGTGCCAGTAGTATGGCTAGCGGGAGCCCCGGGGAGCTGTTTTTT
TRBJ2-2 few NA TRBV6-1 CASSEAGDTGELFF TGTGCCAGCAGTGAAGCCGGGGACACCGGGGAGCTGTTTTTT
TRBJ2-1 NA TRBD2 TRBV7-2 CASSLSGVYNEQFF TGTGCCAGCAGCCTGAGCGGGGTCTACAATGAGCAGTTCTTC
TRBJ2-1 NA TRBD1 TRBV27 CASSLFGTGRENEQFF TGTGCCAGCAGTTTGTTCGGGACAGGGAGGGAAAATGAGCAGTTCTTC
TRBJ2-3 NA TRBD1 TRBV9 CASSVQGAPSDTQYF TGTGCCAGCAGCGTCCAGGGGGCTCCCTCAGATACGCAGTATTTT
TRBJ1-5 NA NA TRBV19 CASSIYQGRRNQPQHF TGTGCCAGTAGTATTTACCAGGGCCGCCGCAATCAGCCCCAGCATTTT
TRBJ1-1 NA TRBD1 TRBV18 CASSPRGQGDTEAFF TGTGCCAGCTCACCGAGGGGACAGGGGGACACTGAAGCTTTCTTT
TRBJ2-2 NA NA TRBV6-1 CASSDRVKVGELFF TGTGCCAGCAGTGACAGGGTAAAGGTCGGGGAGCTGTTTTTT
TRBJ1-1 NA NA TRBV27 CASSLHRGGTEAFF TGTGCCAGCAGTTTACACCGCGGGGGCACTGAAGCTTTCTTT
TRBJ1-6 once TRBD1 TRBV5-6 CASADRAYNSPLHF TGTGCCAGCGCCGACAGGGCTTATAATTCACCCCTCCACTTT
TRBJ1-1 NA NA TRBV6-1 CASSPGGVPNTEAFF TGTGCCAGCAGCCCGGGCGGGGTCCCGAACACTGAAGCTTTCTTT
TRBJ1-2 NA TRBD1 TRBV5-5 CASSLIQGRGYTF TGTGCCAGCAGCTTGATACAGGGGAGAGGCTACACCTTC
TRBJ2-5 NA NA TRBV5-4 CASSSIVAQRETQYF TGTGCCAGCAGCTCGATCGTCGCCCAGCGGGAGACCCAGTACTTC
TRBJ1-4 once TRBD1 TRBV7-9 CASSDSPGQGGKLFF TGTGCCAGCAGCGACAGCCCCGGACAGGGTGGAAAACTGTTTTTT
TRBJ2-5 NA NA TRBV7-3 CASSLRAVTQETQYF TGTGCCAGCAGCTTAAGAGCTGTAACTCAAGAGACCCAGTACTTC
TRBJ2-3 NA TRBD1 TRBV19 CASKDRGVVGDTQYF TGTGCCAGTAAAGACAGGGGGGTAGTTGGAGATACGCAGTATTTT
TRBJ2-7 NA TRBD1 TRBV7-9 CASGTGRYEQYF TGTGCCAGCGGGACAGGGAGATACGAGCAGTACTTC
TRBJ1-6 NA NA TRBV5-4 CASSLVTDSPLHF TGTGCCAGCAGCTTGGTTACAGACTCACCCCTCCACTTT